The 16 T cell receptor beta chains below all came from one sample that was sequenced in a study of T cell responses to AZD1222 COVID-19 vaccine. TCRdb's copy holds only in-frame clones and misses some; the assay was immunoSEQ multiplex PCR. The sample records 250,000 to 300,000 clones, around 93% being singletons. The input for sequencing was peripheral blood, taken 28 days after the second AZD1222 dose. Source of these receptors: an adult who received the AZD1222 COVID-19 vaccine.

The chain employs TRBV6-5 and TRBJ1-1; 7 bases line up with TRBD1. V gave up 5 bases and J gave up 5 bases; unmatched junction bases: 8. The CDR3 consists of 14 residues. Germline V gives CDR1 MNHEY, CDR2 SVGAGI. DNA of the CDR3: TGTGCCAGCAGTCCTTCGACAGGGCGTACTGAAGCTTTCTTT. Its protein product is CASSPSTGRTEAFF.

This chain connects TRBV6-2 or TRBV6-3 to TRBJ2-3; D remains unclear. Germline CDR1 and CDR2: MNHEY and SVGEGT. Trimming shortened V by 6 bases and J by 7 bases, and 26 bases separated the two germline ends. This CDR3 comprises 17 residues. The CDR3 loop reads CASSRDELTTIRNTQYF. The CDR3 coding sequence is TGTGCCAGCAGCCGCGATGAATTGACCACAATCAGAAATACGCAGTATTTT.

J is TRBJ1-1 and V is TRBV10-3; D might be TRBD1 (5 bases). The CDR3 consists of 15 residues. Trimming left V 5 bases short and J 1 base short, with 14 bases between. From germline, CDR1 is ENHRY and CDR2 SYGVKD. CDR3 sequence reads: CAISRGGARNTEAFF. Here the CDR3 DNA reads TGTGCCATCAGTCGAGGTGGGGCCCGGAACACTGAAGCTTTCTTT.

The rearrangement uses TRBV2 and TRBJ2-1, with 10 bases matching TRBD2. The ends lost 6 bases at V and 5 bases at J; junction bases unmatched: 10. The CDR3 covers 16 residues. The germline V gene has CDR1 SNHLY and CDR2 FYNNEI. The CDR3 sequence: CASRPAVAGGHNEQFF. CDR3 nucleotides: TGTGCCAGCAGACCCGCGGTAGCGGGAGGCCACAATGAGCAGTTCTTC.

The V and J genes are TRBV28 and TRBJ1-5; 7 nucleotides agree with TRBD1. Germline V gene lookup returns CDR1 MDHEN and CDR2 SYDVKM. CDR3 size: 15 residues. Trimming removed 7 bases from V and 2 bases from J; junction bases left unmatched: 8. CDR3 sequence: CASMLRGDRNQPQHF. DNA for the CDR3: TGTGCCAGCATGCTCAGGGGGGATCGCAATCAGCCCCAGCATTTT.

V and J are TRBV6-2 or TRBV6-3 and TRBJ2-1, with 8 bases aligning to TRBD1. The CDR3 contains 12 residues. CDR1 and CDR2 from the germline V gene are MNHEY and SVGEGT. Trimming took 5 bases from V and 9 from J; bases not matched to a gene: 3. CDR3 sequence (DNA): TGTGCCAGCAGTGACAGGGGTAGTGAGCAGTTCTTC. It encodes CASSDRGSEQFF.

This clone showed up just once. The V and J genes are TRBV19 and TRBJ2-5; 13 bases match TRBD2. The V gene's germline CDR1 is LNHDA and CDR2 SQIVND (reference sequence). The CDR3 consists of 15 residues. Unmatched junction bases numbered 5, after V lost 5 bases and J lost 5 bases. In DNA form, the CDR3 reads TGTGCCAGTAGTTTGGGACTAGCGGGATTTGAGACCCAGTACTTC. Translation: CASSLGLAGFETQYF.

CDR3 region: CASSEVRVTDTQYF. CDR3 DNA: TGTGCCAGCAGTGAAGTCAGAGTCACAGATACGCAGTATTTT. This rearrangement joins TRBV6-1 to TRBJ2-3; D is undetermined. Per the germline V gene, CDR1 is MNHNS and CDR2 is SASEGT. Trimming took 1 base from V and 2 from J, leaving 7 bases between them. The CDR3 has 14 residues.

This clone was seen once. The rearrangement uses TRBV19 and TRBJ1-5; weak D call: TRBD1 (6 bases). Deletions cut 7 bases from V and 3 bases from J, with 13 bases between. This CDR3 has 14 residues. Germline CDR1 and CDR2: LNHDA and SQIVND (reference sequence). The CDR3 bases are TGTGCCAGTAACTCAGGGGTTGACAATCAGCCCCAGCATTTT. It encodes CASNSGVDNQPQHF.

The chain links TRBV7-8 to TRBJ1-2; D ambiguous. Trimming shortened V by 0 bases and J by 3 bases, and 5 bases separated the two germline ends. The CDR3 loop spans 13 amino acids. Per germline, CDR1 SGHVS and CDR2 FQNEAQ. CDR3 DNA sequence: TGTGCCAGCAGCTTAGCACCAGACTATGGCTACACCTTC. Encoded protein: CASSLAPDYGYTF.

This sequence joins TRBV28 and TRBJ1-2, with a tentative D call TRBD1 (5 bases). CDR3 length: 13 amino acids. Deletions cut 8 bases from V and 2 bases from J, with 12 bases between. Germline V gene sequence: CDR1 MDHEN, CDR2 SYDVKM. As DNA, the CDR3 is TGTGCCAGCCACTGGGCAGGGAACTATGGCTACACCTTC. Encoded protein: CASHWAGNYGYTF.

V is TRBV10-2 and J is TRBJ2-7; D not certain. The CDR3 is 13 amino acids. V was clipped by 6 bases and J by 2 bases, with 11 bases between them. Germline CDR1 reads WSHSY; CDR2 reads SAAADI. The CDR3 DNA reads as TGCGCCAGCAGCCCGGACGGTGCCTACGAGCAGTACTTC. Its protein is CASSPDGAYEQYF.

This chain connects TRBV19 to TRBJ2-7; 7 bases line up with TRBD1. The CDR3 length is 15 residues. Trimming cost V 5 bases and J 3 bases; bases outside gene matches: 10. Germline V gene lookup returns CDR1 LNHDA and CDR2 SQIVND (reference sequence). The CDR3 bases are TGTGCCAGTAGTGCCTCCGGGACAGCATTCTACGAGCAGTACTTC. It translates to CASSASGTAFYEQYF.

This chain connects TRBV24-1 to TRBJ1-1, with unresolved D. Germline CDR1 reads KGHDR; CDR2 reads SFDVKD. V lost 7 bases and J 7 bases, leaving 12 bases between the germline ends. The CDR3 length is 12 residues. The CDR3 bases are TGTGCCACCAGCGCCTCCCGGGGTGAAGCTTTCTTT. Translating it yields CATSASRGEAFF.

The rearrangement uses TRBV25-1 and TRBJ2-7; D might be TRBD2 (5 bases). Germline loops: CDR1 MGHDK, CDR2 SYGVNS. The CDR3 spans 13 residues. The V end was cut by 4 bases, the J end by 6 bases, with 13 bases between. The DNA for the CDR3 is TGTGCCAGCAGTGTTGGAGGTCGGGGCGAGCAGTACTTC. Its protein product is CASSVGGRGEQYF.

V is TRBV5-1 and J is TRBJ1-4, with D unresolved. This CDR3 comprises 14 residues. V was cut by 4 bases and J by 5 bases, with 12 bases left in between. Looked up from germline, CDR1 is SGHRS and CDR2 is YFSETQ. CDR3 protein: CASSVSTENEKLFF. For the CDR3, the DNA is TGCGCCAGCAGCGTCAGCACAGAGAATGAAAAACTGTTTTTT. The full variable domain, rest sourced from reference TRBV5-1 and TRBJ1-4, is KAGVTQTPRYLIKTRGQQVTLSCSPISGHRSVSWYQQTPGQGLQFLFEYFSETQRNKGNFPGRFSGRQFSNSRSEMNVSTLELGDSALYLCASSVSTENEKLFFGSGTQLSVL.